Listed below are T cell receptor beta chains from one sample, sequenced in a study of lymphopenia after photon versus proton radiotherapy. Sequenced by immunoSEQ multiplex PCR; TCRdb stores in-frame clones only, minus some. The repertoire consists of roughly 63,000 clones, with approximately 84% occurring once and the leading ten covering approximately 2%. The sequencing here drew on peripheral blood, taken from a patient treated with proton-based radiotherapy. These receptor sequences come from a man in his sixties with pancreatic cancer. Each CDR3 is given with its conserved first and last residue. A D gene is named only where the DNA matches it firmly. Expanded clones are given a class, and other clones once, few, many or no size at all.

J gene	V gene	clone size	D gene	CDR3 length	CDR3 protein	CDR3 DNA
TRBJ2-5	TRBV5-4	.	.	15	CASSLVAEPQETQYF	TGTGCCAGCAGCTTGGTAGCGGAGCCCCAAGAGACCCAGTACTTC
TRBJ2-6	TRBV5-1	.	.	17	CASSLVGPDSGANVLTF	TGCGCCAGCAGCTTGGTAGGACCGGACTCTGGGGCCAACGTCCTGACTTTC
TRBJ2-3	TRBV18	.	.	13	CASSRNEGDTQYF	TGTGCCAGCTCACGCAATGAGGGAGATACGCAGTATTTT
TRBJ2-7	TRBV19	.	TRBD1	16	CASSIDLGQGNGEQYF	TGTGCCAGTAGTATAGATCTCGGACAGGGGAACGGCGAGCAGTACTTC
TRBJ1-2	TRBV5-1	.	.	16	CASSLDLGAALYGYTF	TGCGCCAGCAGCTTGGATCTCGGGGCGGCACTCTATGGCTACACCTTC
TRBJ2-7	TRBV28	.	TRBD2	17	CASSSGTSGRANYEQYF	TGTGCCAGCAGTTCCGGGACTAGCGGGAGGGCCAATTACGAGCAGTACTTC
TRBJ2-7	TRBV7-2	.	TRBD1	16	CASSFGTGYSSYEQYF	TGTGCCAGCAGCTTCGGGACAGGATATAGCTCCTACGAGCAGTACTTC
TRBJ2-7	TRBV9	.	.	13	CASSVDSSYEQYF	TGTGCCAGCAGCGTCGACAGTTCCTACGAGCAGTACTTC
TRBJ1-1	TRBV5-1	.	.	13	CASSLGTNTEAFF	TGCGCCAGCAGCTTGGGGACAAACACTGAAGCTTTCTTT
TRBJ1-1	TRBV11-2	.	TRBD1	16	CASSPGDRVVNTEAFF	TGTGCCAGCAGCCCTGGGGACAGAGTTGTGAACACTGAAGCTTTCTTT
TRBJ2-1	TRBV27	.	.	17	CASSATYRGATGNEQFF	TGTGCCAGCAGTGCTACATATAGGGGCGCCACGGGGAATGAGCAGTTCTTC
TRBJ2-1	TRBV7-8	.	TRBD1	15	CASSINRGAGNEQFF	TGTGCCAGCAGCATCAACAGGGGGGCAGGCAATGAGCAGTTCTTC
TRBJ1-2	TRBV29-1	.	TRBD1	13	CSADRDGLYGYTF	TGCAGCGCGGACAGGGACGGACTTTATGGCTACACCTTC
TRBJ1-2	TRBV6-5	.	.	12	CASRDLFYGYTF	TGTGCCAGCAGAGACCTCTTCTATGGCTACACCTTC
TRBJ2-7	TRBV28	.	TRBD2	15	CASSLAGASGNEQYF	TGTGCCAGCAGCCTCGCGGGGGCTAGCGGGAACGAGCAGTACTTC
TRBJ1-3	TRBV10-2	.	TRBD1	16	CASAQQGSSSGNTIYF	TGCGCCAGCGCCCAACAGGGGTCGAGCTCTGGAAACACCATATATTTT
TRBJ1-2	TRBV18	.	TRBD1	17	CASSPTGTGGSHYGYTF	TGTGCCAGCTCACCAACCGGGACAGGGGGCAGTCACTATGGCTACACCTTC
TRBJ1-1	TRBV10-1	once	.	15	CASSGDQGLGTEAFF	TGCGCCAGCAGTGGGGATCAGGGCCTCGGCACTGAAGCTTTCTTT
TRBJ2-7	TRBV20-1	.	.	10	CSAFTYEQYF	TGCAGTGCTTTCACCTACGAGCAGTACTTC
TRBJ1-2	TRBV28	.	TRBD1	16	CASSFVGQGPSRGYTF	TGTGCCAGCAGTTTCGTGGGACAGGGCCCATCGAGGGGCTACACCTTC
TRBJ1-2	TRBV15	.	.	15	CATSREGTANYGYTF	TGTGCCACCAGCAGAGAAGGAACTGCTAACTATGGCTACACCTTC
TRBJ1-1	TRBV12-5	once	.	13	CASAIMGNTEAFF	TGTGCTAGTGCCATAATGGGTAACACTGAAGCTTTCTTT
TRBJ1-4	TRBV29-1	.	TRBD1	12	CSAGQGNEKLFF	TGCAGCGCGGGACAGGGGAATGAAAAACTGTTTTTT
TRBJ2-5	TRBV2	.	.	12	CASRSGSETQYF	TGTGCCAGCAGGAGTGGGTCCGAGACCCAGTACTTC
TRBJ1-1	TRBV21-1	few	.	12	CAGSDRETEAFF	TGTGCCGGATCGGACAGGGAAACTGAAGCTTTCTTT
TRBJ1-1	TRBV28	.	.	20	CASSFVIWRGLVKGNTEAFF	TGTGCCAGCAGTTTCGTAATATGGAGGGGACTGGTTAAGGGGAACACTGAAGCTTTCTTT
TRBJ1-1	TRBV19	few	.	12	CASSGANTEAFF	TGTGCCAGTAGCGGGGCGAACACTGAAGCTTTCTTT
TRBJ1-1	TRBV14	few	.	14	CASSQDLWGTEAFF	TGTGCCAGCAGCCAGGACCTGTGGGGGACTGAAGCTTTCTTT
TRBJ2-2	TRBV5-1	.	.	15	CASSLSGVGTGELFF	TGCGCCAGCAGCTTATCAGGGGTTGGCACCGGGGAGCTGTTTTTT
TRBJ2-6	TRBV19	.	.	17	CASSAGGALSGANVLTF	TGTGCCAGCTCCGCTGGGGGGGCGCTTTCTGGGGCCAACGTCCTGACTTTC
TRBJ1-3	TRBV5-6	.	.	14	CASSLAGAGNTIYF	TGTGCCAGCAGCTTGGCAGGGGCGGGAAACACCATATATTTT
TRBJ2-7	TRBV9	few	.	15	CASSVDGQAGDEQYF	TGTGCCAGCAGCGTAGATGGACAAGCGGGCGACGAGCAGTACTTC
TRBJ1-4	TRBV28	.	.	11	CASSRGEKLFF	TGTGCCAGCAGCAGGGGTGAAAAACTGTTTTTT
TRBJ2-1	TRBV6-5	once	.	15	CASSYGSGLFDEQFF	TGTGCCAGCAGTTACGGTAGCGGACTGTTCGATGAGCAGTTCTTC
TRBJ2-6	TRBV4-3	.	.	19	CASSQAAGARGSGANVLTF	TGCGCCAGCAGCCAAGCTGCCGGGGCCCGGGGATCTGGGGCCAACGTCCTGACTTTC
TRBJ2-5	TRBV5-1	.	.	12	CASSYASETQYF	TGCGCCAGCAGTTACGCATCGGAGACCCAGTACTTC
TRBJ1-5	TRBV19	.	.	14	CASSFLGQNQPQHF	TGTGCCAGTAGTTTTTTGGGCCAGAATCAGCCCCAGCATTTT
TRBJ2-1	TRBV2	.	TRBD2	15	CASSDRPGGGNEQFF	TGTGCCAGCAGTGATCGTCCGGGAGGGGGCAATGAGCAGTTCTTC
TRBJ2-5	TRBV7-2	.	.	15	CASSPDLGVAETQYF	TGTGCCAGCAGCCCAGATCTCGGGGTTGCGGAGACCCAGTACTTC
TRBJ2-7	TRBV13	.	TRBD2	17	CASSLGASGRIGYEQYF	TGTGCCAGCAGCTTAGGGGCTAGCGGGAGGATCGGGTACGAGCAGTACTTC
TRBJ1-1	TRBV14	.	.	18	CASSPRRTLAGWNTEAFF	TGTGCCAGCAGCCCTAGGAGGACTTTGGCAGGGTGGAACACTGAAGCTTTCTTT